This TCR beta chain is from a study of blood T cell repertoires in COVID-19. Study context: Spain, Italy and the United States supplied samples that represented acute and convalescent COVID-19. PBMCs, B-cell-depleted T cells, or T cells were the source of the cDNA or gDNA that made up the material.

Per the study methods: Amplified reference gene primers provided the basis for estimating nucleated cell counts. Using immunoSEQ multiplex PCR, the repertoire was profiled, and TCRdb retains in-frame clones only, with some absent. V, J and clone size were drawn from that table, and D and trimming were deduced from the DNA. The sample records over 200,000 clones, about 90% being singletons. The CDR3 is 15 amino acids. Trimming stripped 3 bases from V and 8 bases from J, with 14 bases between. The germline CDR1 and CDR2 sequences are LNHDA and SQIVND (reference sequence). The chain combines TRBV19 with TRBJ1-6, with a possible D match to TRBD1 (5 bases). Sequenced input: peripheral blood. The clonotype was recovered from a man between 35 and 55 years old with active or convalescent COVID-19. CDR3 sequence reads: CASSISLGGDSPLHF. As DNA, the CDR3 is TGTGCCAGTAGTATTTCACTGGGGGGGGATTCACCCCTCCACTTT.